Reported below is one T cell receptor (beta chain). Its antigen is currently unknown. This record belongs to a study of OX40 agonist ivuxolimab in advanced cancers. Study-wide context: Partial responses were achieved by three patients, one with hepatocellular carcinoma and two with cutaneous melanoma.

Assay: immunoSEQ multiplex PCR; the TCRdb copy retains only in-frame clones and omits some. Of 90,000 to 100,000 clones in the sample, roughly 89% are singletons; the top ten hold about 0.5%. Germline loops: CDR1 SGHNT, CDR2 YYREEE (reference sequence). This CDR3 has 15 amino acids. Germline trimming cut 4 bases from V and 4 bases from J; bases unmatched to any gene: 5. General observations from the study: Both blood CD4+ and CD8+ T cells showed clonal growth by week 6 at 0.1 to 3.0 mg/kg. CD8+ T cells averaged more expanded clones than CD4+.

The sequence was collected from an adult with an advanced solid tumor such as melanoma, head and neck, liver or kidney cancer. V and J are TRBV5-4 and TRBJ2-1, with TRBD1 identical over 10 bases. Specimen: CD4+ or CD8+ T cells sorted from blood, collected in a trial of the OX40 agonist ivuxolimab. The CDR3 DNA reads as TGTGCCAGCAGCCAGCCGGGACAGGGGTACAATGAGCAGTTCTTC. Translating gives CASSQPGQGYNEQFF.